Presented here are 12 T cell receptor beta chains from one specimen sequenced in a study of beta chain features in type 1 diabetes. Notes on the study in general: Shorter TCRB CDR3s, moderately but significantly so, marked every one of the four CD4+ subsets in Type 1 diabetes patients.

What was sequenced were expressed TCRB transcripts, since all of the isolated RNA had been reverse transcribed. Generated by immunoSEQ multiplex PCR, the TCRdb table keeps only in-frame clones and is missing some. The data contain 300,000 or so clones, around an eighth of them singletons. The antigens these receptors bind are not known. The sequencing sample was made of naive CD4+ T cells from blood. Receptor source: a man aged 30 to 39 with type 1 diabetes.

The V gene is TRBV25-1, the J gene TRBJ1-1; perhaps TRBD1 as D (6 bases). Trimming took 4 bases from V and 3 from J, leaving 9 bases between them. The CDR3 spans 13 residues. Germline lookup yields CDR1 MGHDK and CDR2 SYGVNS. In DNA form, the CDR3 reads TGTGCCAGCAGTGTACAGGGATACACTGAAGCTTTCTTT. Translated: CASSVQGYTEAFF. The full variable domain, completed using reference TRBV25-1 and TRBJ1-1, is EADIYQTPRYLVIGTGKKITLECSQTMGHDKMYWYQQDPGMELHLIHYSYGVNSTEKGDLSSESTVSRIRTEHFPLTLESARPSHTSQYLCASSVQGYTEAFFGQGTRLTVV.

This clone has a handful of counts. The chain combines TRBV20-1 with TRBJ2-5, with D perhaps matching TRBD2 (5 bases). Trimming stripped 3 bases from V and 3 bases from J, with 5 bases between. Germline V gene lookup returns CDR1 DFQATT and CDR2 SNEGSKA (reference sequence). This CDR3 is built from 11 residues. CDR3: CSARREETQYF. The CDR3 DNA sequence: TGCAGTGCTAGGCGGGAAGAGACCCAGTACTTC.

This clone has more than one count but fewer than ten. CDR3 loop: CASKPGQSSYEQYF. The CDR3 nucleotides are TGTGCCAGCAAACCGGGACAGAGCTCCTACGAGCAGTACTTC. V and J are TRBV6-1 and TRBJ2-7; 7 bases are a match to TRBD1. The J segment lost 0 bases and the V segment lost 7 bases, leaving 6 bases of the junction unmatched. The CDR3 has 14 amino acids. Germline V gives CDR1 MNHNS, CDR2 SASEGT.

This clone came up a few times. The chain employs TRBV2 and TRBJ1-1; 8 bases are a match to TRBD1. V trimming: 8 bases; J trimming: 5 bases; junction bases outside the gene matches: 4. The CDR3 is 12 amino acids. Germline V gene sequence: CDR1 SNHLY, CDR2 FYNNEI. DNA for the CDR3: TGTGCCAGCGGGACAGGCGGGACTGAAGCTTTCTTT. Protein product: CASGTGGTEAFF. The full variable domain, its missing parts supplied by reference TRBV2 and TRBJ1-1, is EPEVTQTPSHQVTQMGQEVILRCVPISNHLYFYWYRQILGQKVEFLVSFYNNEISEKSEIFDDQFSVERPDGSNFTLKIRSTKLEDSAMYFCASGTGGTEAFFGQGTRLTVV.

This chain joins TRBV18 and TRBJ2-3; possibly TRBD2 for D (5 bases). CDR1 and CDR2 from the germline V gene are KGHSH and LQKENI. The CDR3 extends over 14 amino acids. The V end was cut by 3 bases, the J end by 5 bases, with 12 bases between. The CDR3 sequence: CASSPSGYGDTQYF. The CDR3 nucleotides are TGTGCCAGCTCACCGTCGGGGTATGGAGATACGCAGTATTTT.

This sequence joins TRBV7-9 and TRBJ2-3; no reliable D call. Trimming shortened V by 2 bases and J by 0 bases, and 9 bases separated the two germline ends. The CDR3 has 15 amino acids. From germline, CDR1 is SEHNR and CDR2 FQNEAQ (reference sequence). The CDR3 loop reads CASSLKTFSTDTQYF. The CDR3 DNA reads as TGTGCCAGCAGCTTAAAAACATTTAGCACAGATACGCAGTATTTT.

The V and J genes are TRBV5-1 and TRBJ2-4; 10 bases are shared with TRBD1. The CDR3 spans 15 residues. CDR1 and CDR2 (germline): SGHRS, YFSETQ. Unmatched junction bases numbered 14, after V lost 7 bases and J lost 10 bases. CDR3 bases: TGCGCCAGCGCCCAAATCGGACAGGGGGACCCAATTCAGTACTTC. Translating it yields CASAQIGQGDPIQYF.

This clone has just a few counts. The chain recombines TRBV7-9 with TRBJ2-7, with 11 bases aligning to TRBD2. Per the germline V gene, CDR1 is SEHNR and CDR2 is FQNEAQ (reference sequence). The V and J ends lost 10 bases and 2 bases, in that order; junction bases with no gene match: 10. CDR3 length equals 15 residues. DNA for the CDR3: TGTGCCACACTAGCGGGAGAGATAGGAGCCTACGAGCAGTACTTC. Its protein is CATLAGEIGAYEQYF.

This CDR3 is CASISSGSTDTQYF. CDR3 bases: TGTGCCAGCATATCTAGCGGGAGCACAGATACGCAGTATTTT. V is TRBV28 and J is TRBJ2-3; 8 bases map to TRBD2. V shed 7 bases, J shed 0 bases, and the junction held 3 bases outside the gene matches. Germline CDR1 is MDHEN and CDR2 is SYDVKM. This CDR3 is built from 14 residues.

The genes are TRBV27 and TRBJ2-1, with D possibly being TRBD2 (6 bases). The germline gives CDR1 MNHEY, CDR2 SMNVEV (reference sequence). V was shortened by 3 bases and J by 2 bases, with 14 bases between the two germline ends. The CDR3 consists of 16 residues. CDR3 DNA sequence: TGTGCCAGCAGTTTTTTCGGGGGAGGAACCTACAATGAGCAGTTCTTC. Residues: CASSFFGGGTYNEQFF.

The chain combines TRBV28 with TRBJ2-3; D may be TRBD1 (5 bases). This CDR3 spans 18 amino acids. The germline V gene encodes CDR1 MDHEN and CDR2 SYDVKM. V gave up 6 bases and J gave up 4 bases, with 26 bases separating them. This CDR3 reads CASSSRWRNRLFADTQYF. Here the CDR3 DNA reads TGTGCCAGCAGCTCAAGGTGGCGGAACAGGCTCTTCGCAGATACGCAGTATTTT.

This clone has a handful of counts. V and J are TRBV7-8 and TRBJ2-1; the match to TRBD2 covers 8 bases. V shed 7 bases and J 8 bases; nucleotides not matched to a gene: 10. Per the germline V gene, CDR1 is SGHVS and CDR2 is FQNEAQ. The CDR3 contains 14 residues. This CDR3 is CASTPLADGDEQFF. In DNA, the CDR3 is TGTGCCAGCACCCCACTAGCGGATGGGGATGAGCAGTTCTTC.